There are many counts of the clone carrying this T cell receptor (beta chain). Via MiXCR, TCRdb re-called the 5' RACE reads, giving one row per CDR3 protein. The data contain about 400,000 distinct CDR3 sequences, about 6.2% of them singletons. These data come from a study of T cells after yellow fever vaccination. Per germline, CDR1 SQVTM and CDR2 ANQGSEA. V was clipped by 8 bases and J by 4 bases, with 14 bases between them. The CDR3 is 12 residues long. The sequences come from PBMCs, collected 5 days after the yellow fever booster vaccination. The clonotype originates from a man younger than 40 who received the YFV17D yellow fever vaccine. The chain is built from TRBV29-1 and TRBJ1-1, with D perhaps TRBD1 (6 bases). CDR3 residues: CSTSQGRTEAFF. Written as DNA, the CDR3 is TGCAGCACTTCACAGGGACGCACTGAAGCTTTCTTT.